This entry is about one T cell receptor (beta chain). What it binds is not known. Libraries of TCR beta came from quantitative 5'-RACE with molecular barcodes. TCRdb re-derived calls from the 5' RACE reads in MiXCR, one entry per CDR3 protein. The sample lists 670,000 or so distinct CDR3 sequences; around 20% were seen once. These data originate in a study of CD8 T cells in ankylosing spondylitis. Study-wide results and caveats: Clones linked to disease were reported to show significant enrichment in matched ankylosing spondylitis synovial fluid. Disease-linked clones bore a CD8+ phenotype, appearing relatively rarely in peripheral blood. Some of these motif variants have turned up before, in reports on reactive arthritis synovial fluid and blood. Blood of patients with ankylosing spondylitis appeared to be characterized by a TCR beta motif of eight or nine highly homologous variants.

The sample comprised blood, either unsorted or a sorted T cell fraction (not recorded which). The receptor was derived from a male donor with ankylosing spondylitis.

The CDR3 nucleotides read TGTGCCAGCAGCCTAGAGGGCCCCCAGGGGCCCAACACTGAAGCTTTCTTT. Its translation is CASSLEGPQGPNTEAFF. The chain combines TRBV9 with TRBJ1-1; D might be TRBD1 (6 bases). The CDR3 runs to 17 residues. With 4 bases removed from V and 2 bases from J, the gap between germline ends came to 21 bases. Germline CDR1 reads SGDLS; CDR2 reads YYNGEE.